This record looks at one TCR beta chain sequence and its context. Germline V gene sequence: CDR1 SGHVS, CDR2 FNYEAQ. CDR3 length: 17 amino acids. The germline V and J ends were trimmed by 1 base and 1 base, with 16 bases remaining between them. This record belongs to a study of patients and donors after allogeneic stem cell transplantation. A single record per CDR3 protein comes from TCRdb applying MiXCR to the RT-PCR reads. The table has fewer than 250,000 distinct CDR3 sequences, roughly an eighth seen once. Specimen: blood, either unsorted or a sorted T cell fraction (not recorded which). The chain recombines TRBV7-6 with TRBJ1-1, with D possibly matching TRBD1 (5 bases). This clonotype originated in a human donor who was either an allogeneic HSCT recipient or a stem cell or donor lymphocyte infusion donor (not recorded which). It is not recorded whose cells these are; they may come from a transplant donor. The DNA of the CDR3 is TGTGCCAGCAGCTTAGTGTTACCGGGGACCGGGAACACTGAAGCTTTCTTT. Its translation: CASSLVLPGTGNTEAFF.